A selection of T cell receptor beta chains follows, all from one sample in a study of cytomegalovirus exposure and HLA in healthy donors. Libraries were prepared by immunoSEQ multiplex PCR; TCRdb keeps only in-frame clonotypes and omits some of them. The table records fewer than 85,000 clones, 90% to 97% of them present only once. The sample comprised PBMCs. These receptor sequences come from a woman between 18 and 30 years old in good health and CMV-seronegative. The CDR3 runs from the conserved cysteine through the conserved F or W. A D gene is named only where the DNA matches it firmly. Clone size is stated in some rows and not others, as once, few, many or a class when expanded.

J gene,clone size,D gene,V gene,CDR3 protein,CDR3 DNA
TRBJ2-1,-,-,TRBV27,CASSLIGLPTNDEQFF,TGTGCCAGCAGCCTTATCGGACTACCGACTAATGATGAGCAGTTCTTC
TRBJ2-7,-,-,TRBV5-6,CASSRGTVTYEQYF,TGTGCCAGCAGCAGGGGGACGGTTACCTACGAGCAGTACTTC
TRBJ2-7,-,-,TRBV20-1,CSARDAYEQYF,TGCAGTGCTAGAGATGCGTACGAGCAGTACTTC
TRBJ2-1,-,-,TRBV2,CASRRGLINEQFF,TGTGCCAGCAGGAGGGGACTGATCAATGAGCAGTTCTTC
TRBJ2-1,-,-,TRBV5-6,CASSWDTQAYNEQFF,TGTGCCAGCAGCTGGGACACCCAAGCCTACAATGAGCAGTTCTTC
TRBJ2-3,-,TRBD1,TRBV25-1,CASSGRQGLDTQYF,TGTGCCAGCAGTGGAAGACAGGGGTTGGATACGCAGTATTTT
TRBJ1-3,-,TRBD1,TRBV6-1,CANSEGAFGNTIYF,TGTGCCAACTCGGAGGGGGCATTCGGAAACACCATATATTTT
TRBJ1-2,once,-,TRBV5-1,CASSLVGAQNYGYTF,TGCGCCAGCAGCTTGGTAGGAGCCCAGAACTATGGCTACACCTTC
TRBJ2-7,-,TRBD1,TRBV28,CASRLGTGGLSYEQYF,TGTGCCAGCAGACTAGGGACAGGGGGCCTCTCCTACGAGCAGTACTTC
TRBJ1-3,-,TRBD1,TRBV15,CATSNGQVFGNTIYF,TGTGCCACCAGCAACGGACAGGTCTTTGGAAACACCATATATTTT
TRBJ2-7,-,TRBD2,TRBV28,CASWDGTSGSYEQYF,TGTGCCAGCTGGGACGGGACTAGCGGTTCCTACGAGCAGTACTTC
TRBJ1-1,-,TRBD1,TRBV2,CASSSPGQGTSNTEAFF,TGTGCCAGCAGCAGTCCGGGACAGGGTACCTCAAACACTGAAGCTTTCTTT
TRBJ1-5,-,TRBD1,TRBV6-6,CASNRDRENQPQHF,TGTGCCAGCAATCGGGACAGGGAGAATCAGCCCCAGCATTTT
TRBJ1-4,-,-,TRBV12-5,CASGSGREHEKLFF,TGTGCTAGTGGTTCGGGACGGGAGCATGAAAAACTGTTTTTT
TRBJ2-1,-,-,TRBV6-1,CASTDYNEQFF,TGTGCCAGCACAGACTACAATGAGCAGTTCTTC
TRBJ2-5,-,TRBD2,TRBV7-9,CASSLRGDDRAETQYF,TGTGCCAGCAGCTTACGGGGGGATGATCGCGCGGAGACCCAGTACTTC
TRBJ1-5,-,TRBD1,TRBV19,CASRPLNRDRVFLADQPQHF,TGTGCCAGTAGACCCCTAAATCGGGACAGGGTATTCTTGGCTGATCAGCCCCAGCATTTT
TRBJ1-3,-,TRBD1,TRBV28,CASNRGNSGNTIYF,TGTGCCAGCAACAGGGGGAACTCTGGAAACACCATATATTTT